This T cell receptor (beta chain) appears in the sequencing data of a study of graft-versus-host responses after intestinal transplantation. In the study overall: Anti-thymocyte globulin induction was given to all recipients, followed by tacrolimus and steroids for about 3 years.

Germline lookup yields CDR1 MGHDK and CDR2 SYGVNS. The V end lost 11 bases, the J end lost 7 bases, and 17 bases lay between the germline ends. The CDR3 is 13 amino acids. Measured with immunoSEQ multiplex PCR; TCRdb has only the in-frame clones, and not every one. The sample lists 4,000 or so clones; 70% to 90% were seen once. Intraepithelial plus lamina propria lymphocytes were released by processing graft tissue. This clonotype was sampled from a human patient who received an intestinal transplant, so some T cells may come from the graft donor. Sequenced here: ileum tissue, sampled approximately 97 weeks after intestinal transplant. The chain has TRBV25-1 and TRBJ2-2; tentatively, D is TRBD1 (5 bases). The CDR3 nucleotides are TGTGCCGCCTTGGGGCGCCAGGGCGGGGAGCTGTTTTTT. It encodes CAALGRQGGELFF.